These T cell receptor beta chains were read from a single sample in a study of blood T cell repertoires in COVID-19. The method was immunoSEQ multiplex PCR; TCRdb's version includes in-frame clones alone and lacks a portion of them. Of 490,000 or so clones listed, about 88% were seen once; the top ten hold approximately 8%. Specimen: PBMCs or T cells enriched from blood (not recorded which). The receptors stem from a woman aged 60 to 75 who had recovered from COVID-19. Both conserved end residues are part of each CDR3. Clone size is shown for a subset of rows, as once, few, many or a class of expanded clone.

size	V	J	CDR3
NA	TRBV25-1	TRBJ2-2	CASNGQANTGELFF
NA	TRBV7-2	TRBJ2-3	CASSLVGQVSTDTQYF
NA	TRBV11-2	TRBJ1-2	CASSVTGIGYGYTF
NA	TRBV5-1	TRBJ1-4	CASRNEQGRVFF
NA	TRBV9	TRBJ2-5	CASSVAPGLGQETQYF
few	TRBV14	TRBJ2-2	CASSRSTGMELFF
NA	TRBV10-3	TRBJ2-5	CAIGGARETQYF
NA	TRBV30	TRBJ1-4	CAWSKQGGPNEKLFF
few	TRBV5-6	TRBJ1-2	CASSGGQGDYGYTF
NA	TRBV6-4	TRBJ2-1	CASSDPQGYNEQFF
once	TRBV6-5	TRBJ2-5	CASSRQGGVETQYF
NA	TRBV2	TRBJ1-4	CASSEDGTLAEKLFF
NA	TRBV5-4	TRBJ1-4	CASSTTGQGNEKLFF
once	TRBV6-1	TRBJ2-1	CASSEVYNNEQFF
NA	TRBV6-5	TRBJ1-2	CASSLLGTNYGYTF
NA	TRBV2	TRBJ1-5	CASSESEGSQPQHF
NA	TRBV4-1	TRBJ2-3	CASSQQSAGTSSSTDTQYF
NA	TRBV2	TRBJ1-5	CASRSDRGNQPQHF
NA	TRBV7-9	TRBJ2-3	CASSPGGASGGTDTQYF
NA	TRBV4-1	TRBJ2-1	CASSQRQVYNEQFF
NA	TRBV27	TRBJ2-3	CASSRTGGPDTQYF
NA	TRBV4-2	TRBJ1-1	CASSQELTGGNTEAFF
once	TRBV3-1/TRBV3-2	TRBJ2-2	CASSLAGGLGTGELFF
NA	TRBV13	TRBJ2-7	CASSPLAGAYEQYF
NA	TRBV21-1	TRBJ2-2	CASTKEGQLFF
NA	TRBV12-5	TRBJ1-6	CASGLVESPLHF
NA	TRBV10-1	TRBJ2-5	CASHIRQGAWETQYF
NA	TRBV20-1	TRBJ1-2	CSASLQPNYGYTF
NA	TRBV7-9	TRBJ1-1	CASSLADRGLTEAFF
NA	TRBV7-9	TRBJ2-3	CASSLDFPPDTQYF
NA	TRBV28	TRBJ1-2	CASETSQGVGYTF
NA	TRBV4-1	TRBJ1-6	CASSQDPYDQGYSYNSPLHF
NA	TRBV19	TRBJ2-2	CASSYLGLAENTGELFF
NA	TRBV19	TRBJ1-5	CASSMGQGGNQPQHF
NA	TRBV12-3/TRBV12-4	TRBJ1-2	CASTTRGNNGYTF
NA	TRBV19	TRBJ1-2	CASSDTGVYGYTF
NA	TRBV2	TRBJ1-1	CASSERRTEGEAFF
NA	TRBV6-2/TRBV6-3	TRBJ2-7	CASCRDRGPYEQYF
NA	TRBV3-1/TRBV3-2	TRBJ1-2	CASSQERGYTF
NA	TRBV23-1	TRBJ2-7	CASRTGCFYEQYF
NA	TRBV5-1	TRBJ1-6	CASSLAVGTAGSPLHF
NA	TRBV6-5	TRBJ2-5	CASSRDREETQYF
NA	TRBV5-4	TRBJ1-2	CASSLDGGYGYTF